The rows below give T cell receptor beta chains drawn from one sample of a study of blood T cell repertoires in COVID-19. Sequencing used immunoSEQ multiplex PCR; TCRdb keeps in-frame clones, though not all of them. The top ten hold 6.2% of the sample, which has roughly 110,000 clones, 75% to 85% seen once. Sequenced material: peripheral blood. These receptors came from a man at least 80 years old with COVID-19, enrolled during active disease. Each CDR3 is given with its conserved first and last residue. Fields, in order: V gene, J gene, D gene, clone size, CDR3 DNA, CDR3 protein. A D gene is named only where the DNA matches it firmly. Not every row has a clone size; where given, it reads once, few, many or a size class.

v_gene: TRBV5-1; j_gene: TRBJ2-7; d_gene: -; abundance: -; CDR3nt: TGCGCCAGCAGCTTGGAACGGGTTAGCTCCTACGAGCAGTACTTC; CDR3aa: CASSLERVSSYEQYF
v_gene: TRBV29-1; j_gene: TRBJ1-2; d_gene: -; abundance: few; CDR3nt: TGCAGCGTTGACGGCAGGGCAGTTAACTATGGCTACACCTTC; CDR3aa: CSVDGRAVNYGYTF
v_gene: TRBV4-1; j_gene: TRBJ2-1; d_gene: TRBD1; abundance: -; CDR3nt: TGCGCCAGCAGCAAATCCGGGACAGGGGCCTACAATGAGCAGTTCTTC; CDR3aa: CASSKSGTGAYNEQFF
v_gene: TRBV10-2; j_gene: TRBJ1-1; d_gene: -; abundance: -; CDR3nt: TGCGCCAGCAGTCCGGGAACAAACACTGAAGCTTTCTTT; CDR3aa: CASSPGTNTEAFF
v_gene: TRBV9; j_gene: TRBJ1-1; d_gene: -; abundance: -; CDR3nt: TGTGCCAGCAGCCTTTTTTTAGACAGGAACACTGAAGCTTTCTTT; CDR3aa: CASSLFLDRNTEAFF
v_gene: TRBV28; j_gene: TRBJ2-3; d_gene: -; abundance: -; CDR3nt: TGTGCCAGCAATTGGGGGCGGGCGAGCACAGATACGCAGTATTTT; CDR3aa: CASNWGRASTDTQYF
v_gene: TRBV19; j_gene: TRBJ2-7; d_gene: -; abundance: few; CDR3nt: TGTGCCAGTAGTATAGTCGCAGGGCAGCACGAGCAGTACTTC; CDR3aa: CASSIVAGQHEQYF
v_gene: TRBV7-8; j_gene: TRBJ1-5; d_gene: -; abundance: few; CDR3nt: TGTGCCAGCAGCCAAGCGGAGCGTCGGCCCCAGCATTTT; CDR3aa: CASSQAERRPQHF
v_gene: TRBV2; j_gene: TRBJ1-2; d_gene: TRBD1; abundance: -; CDR3nt: TGTGCCAGCAGTGGGGACAGTGGGGACTATGGCTACACCTTC; CDR3aa: CASSGDSGDYGYTF
v_gene: TRBV5-4; j_gene: TRBJ2-7; d_gene: TRBD2; abundance: -; CDR3nt: TGTGCCAGCAGTTCCGGACTAGCGGGTGGCCTCTACGAGCAGTACTTC; CDR3aa: CASSSGLAGGLYEQYF
v_gene: TRBV7-2; j_gene: TRBJ2-7; d_gene: TRBD1; abundance: -; CDR3nt: TGTGCCAGCAGCTTAGGACAGGGAGCCTACGAGCAGTACTTC; CDR3aa: CASSLGQGAYEQYF
v_gene: TRBV19; j_gene: TRBJ2-5; d_gene: TRBD1; abundance: -; CDR3nt: TGTGCCAGTAGTATTGTGGAATCGACAGGGCTAGAGACCCAGTACTTC; CDR3aa: CASSIVESTGLETQYF
v_gene: TRBV7-8; j_gene: TRBJ1-2; d_gene: TRBD1; abundance: -; CDR3nt: TGTGCCAGCGCCGGACAGGGATCGGGCTACACCTTC; CDR3aa: CASAGQGSGYTF
v_gene: TRBV6-6; j_gene: TRBJ2-1; d_gene: TRBD2; abundance: few; CDR3nt: TGTGCCAGCAGTTACTCGACGACTAGCGTCAACAATGAGCAGTTCTTC; CDR3aa: CASSYSTTSVNNEQFF
v_gene: TRBV18; j_gene: TRBJ2-5; d_gene: -; abundance: few; CDR3nt: TGTGCCAGCTCACCGAATGCGGGCGGAGAGACCCAGTACTTC; CDR3aa: CASSPNAGGETQYF
v_gene: TRBV2; j_gene: TRBJ2-1; d_gene: -; abundance: -; CDR3nt: TGTGCCAGCAGTGAAGCCTTGCAGTTCTTC; CDR3aa: CASSEALQFF
v_gene: TRBV4-3; j_gene: TRBJ2-3; d_gene: TRBD2; abundance: -; CDR3nt: TGCGCCAGCAGCCAGGAAGAAACGCGGGAGAAAACGCAGTATTTT; CDR3aa: CASSQEETREKTQYF
v_gene: TRBV6-6; j_gene: TRBJ1-4; d_gene: TRBD1; abundance: -; CDR3nt: TGTGCCAGCAGTCTCCTAGCGCAGGGGGTAAGACAGTTGCTGTTTTTT; CDR3aa: CASSLLAQGVRQLLFF
v_gene: TRBV9; j_gene: TRBJ2-5; d_gene: -; abundance: -; CDR3nt: TGTGCCAGCAGCGCATCCCCCCAAGAGACCCAGTACTTC; CDR3aa: CASSASPQETQYF
v_gene: TRBV18; j_gene: TRBJ2-1; d_gene: -; abundance: -; CDR3nt: TGTGCCAGCTCGAGGCAGGGCAGTGGGAATGAGCAGTTCTTC; CDR3aa: CASSRQGSGNEQFF
v_gene: TRBV9; j_gene: TRBJ2-7; d_gene: TRBD2; abundance: once; CDR3nt: TGTGCCAGCAGCGTAGCTTCTAGCGGCTACGAGCAGTACTTC; CDR3aa: CASSVASSGYEQYF
v_gene: TRBV2; j_gene: TRBJ2-7; d_gene: -; abundance: -; CDR3nt: TGTGCCAGCAGTGAAGCGATGGCAGTTTACTCCTACGAGCAGTACTTC; CDR3aa: CASSEAMAVYSYEQYF
v_gene: TRBV15; j_gene: TRBJ1-2; d_gene: TRBD1; abundance: -; CDR3nt: TGTGCCACCAGCAGAGAAAGGACAGGTGACTATGGCTACACCTTC; CDR3aa: CATSRERTGDYGYTF
v_gene: TRBV11-2; j_gene: TRBJ1-1; d_gene: TRBD1; abundance: -; CDR3nt: TGTGCCAGCAGCCGAACACAGGGGGTAGGCACTGAAGCTTTCTTT; CDR3aa: CASSRTQGVGTEAFF
v_gene: TRBV24-1; j_gene: TRBJ2-7; d_gene: TRBD1; abundance: few; CDR3nt: TGTGCCACCAGTGATAATTCAGGGGGCTCCTACGAGCAGTACTTC; CDR3aa: CATSDNSGGSYEQYF
v_gene: TRBV6-5; j_gene: TRBJ1-2; d_gene: TRBD1; abundance: few; CDR3nt: TGTGCCAGCAGTACGGGACAGGGCGGCTATGGCTACACCTTC; CDR3aa: CASSTGQGGYGYTF
v_gene: TRBV5-8; j_gene: TRBJ1-2; d_gene: TRBD1; abundance: -; CDR3nt: TGTGCCAGCAGCTTAATGGGACAGGGGTATGGCTACACCTTC; CDR3aa: CASSLMGQGYGYTF
v_gene: TRBV7-8; j_gene: TRBJ1-2; d_gene: -; abundance: -; CDR3nt: TGTGCCAGCAGCCGAAGTCACTCGGACTATGGCTACACCTTC; CDR3aa: CASSRSHSDYGYTF
v_gene: TRBV19; j_gene: TRBJ1-5; d_gene: TRBD1; abundance: -; CDR3nt: TGTGCCAGTAGTACCGGGACAGGGGGAACGGGCAATCAGCCCCAGCATTTT; CDR3aa: CASSTGTGGTGNQPQHF
v_gene: TRBV2; j_gene: TRBJ2-6; d_gene: TRBD2; abundance: once; CDR3nt: TGTGCCATTCCGGGACTAGCGAGTTCTGGGGCCAACGTCCTGACTTTC; CDR3aa: CAIPGLASSGANVLTF
v_gene: TRBV3-1/TRBV3-2; j_gene: TRBJ2-7; d_gene: -; abundance: -; CDR3nt: TGTGCCAGCAGCCGAGACCAGAACGAGCAGTACTTC; CDR3aa: CASSRDQNEQYF
v_gene: TRBV5-6; j_gene: TRBJ1-1; d_gene: TRBD1; abundance: -; CDR3nt: TGTGCCAGCAGCCCGGCCACAGGGGGGCACACTGAAGCTTTCTTT; CDR3aa: CASSPATGGHTEAFF
v_gene: TRBV28; j_gene: TRBJ1-5; d_gene: -; abundance: -; CDR3nt: TGTGCCAGCTCCACGAGAAAGGGGGGCAATCAGCCCCAGCATTTT; CDR3aa: CASSTRKGGNQPQHF
v_gene: TRBV7-9; j_gene: TRBJ2-1; d_gene: -; abundance: -; CDR3nt: TGTGCCAGCAGCTTAAGATCCGAGAGAGAAAATGAGCAGTTCTTC; CDR3aa: CASSLRSERENEQFF
v_gene: TRBV2; j_gene: TRBJ1-3; d_gene: -; abundance: once; CDR3nt: TGTGCCAGCAGTGCAACAGGGAGCTCTGGAAACACCATATATTTT; CDR3aa: CASSATGSSGNTIYF
v_gene: TRBV10-3; j_gene: TRBJ2-2; d_gene: -; abundance: -; CDR3nt: TGTGCCATCAGTGATTTGAAGGGGAGGAAGGCCGGGGAGCTGTTTTTT; CDR3aa: CAISDLKGRKAGELFF
v_gene: TRBV6-5; j_gene: TRBJ2-3; d_gene: TRBD2; abundance: -; CDR3nt: TGTGCCAGCAGTTGGACTAGACCCCGCACAGATACGCAGTATTTT; CDR3aa: CASSWTRPRTDTQYF
v_gene: TRBV5-1; j_gene: TRBJ2-7; d_gene: TRBD2; abundance: -; CDR3nt: TGCGCCAGCAGCTTTGGACTAGCGGGGTACGAGCAGTACTTC; CDR3aa: CASSFGLAGYEQYF
v_gene: TRBV10-3; j_gene: TRBJ2-6; d_gene: TRBD2; abundance: -; CDR3nt: TGTGCCATCAGTGAATTAGCGGGAGGAACTGGGGCCAACGTCCTGACTTTC; CDR3aa: CAISELAGGTGANVLTF
v_gene: TRBV4-2; j_gene: TRBJ2-1; d_gene: TRBD1; abundance: -; CDR3nt: TGTGCCAGCAGCCAAGATACGGACAGGGTCTACAATGAGCAGTTCTTC; CDR3aa: CASSQDTDRVYNEQFF
v_gene: TRBV28; j_gene: TRBJ1-5; d_gene: TRBD1; abundance: -; CDR3nt: TGTGCCAGTGACAGGGTCGGTAGCAATCAGCCCCAGCATTTT; CDR3aa: CASDRVGSNQPQHF
v_gene: TRBV2; j_gene: TRBJ1-1; d_gene: TRBD1; abundance: -; CDR3nt: TGTGCCAGCAGTATAAAGGGGGCAGGGGGAAGGACTGAAGCTTTCTTT; CDR3aa: CASSIKGAGGRTEAFF
v_gene: TRBV11-2; j_gene: TRBJ2-1; d_gene: TRBD1; abundance: -; CDR3nt: TGTGCCAGCAGCCGGGACAGTTACAATGAGCAGTTCTTC; CDR3aa: CASSRDSYNEQFF
v_gene: TRBV6-5; j_gene: TRBJ2-4; d_gene: TRBD1; abundance: -; CDR3nt: TGTGCCAGCAGCTTCCGGGACAGTGGTGACATTCAGTACTTC; CDR3aa: CASSFRDSGDIQYF
v_gene: TRBV2; j_gene: TRBJ2-1; d_gene: TRBD2; abundance: -; CDR3nt: TGTGCCAGCAGTGGATATATCGGGACTAGATACAATGAGCAGTTCTTC; CDR3aa: CASSGYIGTRYNEQFF
v_gene: TRBV7-8; j_gene: TRBJ2-7; d_gene: -; abundance: -; CDR3nt: TGTGCCAGCAGCCCCGGGGACATTTCGGAGCAGTACTTC; CDR3aa: CASSPGDISEQYF
v_gene: TRBV4-1; j_gene: TRBJ1-2; d_gene: -; abundance: once; CDR3nt: TGCGCCAGCAGCCCCACGGTGGGGGCAAGTTCGACTAACTATGGCTACACCTTC; CDR3aa: CASSPTVGASSTNYGYTF
v_gene: TRBV29-1; j_gene: TRBJ2-2; d_gene: TRBD1; abundance: -; CDR3nt: TGCAGCGTTTCGGACAGGCCTTACACCGGGGAGCTGTTTTTT; CDR3aa: CSVSDRPYTGELFF
v_gene: TRBV29-1; j_gene: TRBJ2-5; d_gene: TRBD2; abundance: -; CDR3nt: TGCAGCGTCAGAGGGACTAGCGCTCAAGAGACCCAGTACTTC; CDR3aa: CSVRGTSAQETQYF